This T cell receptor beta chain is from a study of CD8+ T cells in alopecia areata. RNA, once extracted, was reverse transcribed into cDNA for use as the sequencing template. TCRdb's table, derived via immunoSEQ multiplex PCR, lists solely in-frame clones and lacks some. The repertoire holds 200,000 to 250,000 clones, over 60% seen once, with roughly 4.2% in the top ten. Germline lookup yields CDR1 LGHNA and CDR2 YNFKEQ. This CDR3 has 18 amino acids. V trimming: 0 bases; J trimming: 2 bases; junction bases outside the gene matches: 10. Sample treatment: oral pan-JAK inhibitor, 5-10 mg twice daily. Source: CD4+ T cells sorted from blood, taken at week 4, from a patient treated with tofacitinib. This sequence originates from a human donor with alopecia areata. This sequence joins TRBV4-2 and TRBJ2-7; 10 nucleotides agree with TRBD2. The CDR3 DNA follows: TGTGCCAGCAGCCAAGATCTCACTAGCGGGGTTACGACCTACGAGCAGTACTTC. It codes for CASSQDLTSGVTTYEQYF.